The present entry profiles one T cell receptor (beta chain) with its context. The data stem from a study of blood T cell repertoires in COVID-19. Background on the study: Acute-phase and convalescent COVID-19 samples originated in the United States, Italy and Spain. Nucleic acid was either cDNA or gDNA, and it came from T cells, B-cell-depleted T cells, or PBMCs.

The protocol was immunoSEQ multiplex PCR, while the TCRdb copy is restricted to in-frame clones and leaves out a portion. This sample carries around 150,000 clones, roughly 85% of them seen once, and the ten largest clones take under 4%. CDR3 length: 14 residues. V trimming: 0 bases; J trimming: 8 bases; junction bases outside the gene matches: 2. Germline values: CDR1 SGHRS, CDR2 YFSETQ. The sequence was obtained from a human donor with acute or convalescent COVID-19. The donor label of this sample is uncertain. The gene calls are TRBV5-1 and TRBJ1-4; TRBD1 matches at 9 bases. The source material was peripheral blood. CDR3 nucleotides: TGCGCCAGCAGCTTGGGGGGACAGGGAGAAAAACTGTTTTTT. Its protein is CASSLGGQGEKLFF. The variable domain in full, completed from reference TRBV5-1 and TRBJ1-4, reads KAGVTQTPRYLIKTRGQQVTLSCSPISGHRSVSWYQQTPGQGLQFLFEYFSETQRNKGNFPGRFSGRQFSNSRSEMNVSTLELGDSALYLCASSLGGQGEKLFFGSGTQLSVL.